This TCR beta chain was identified during a study of OX40 agonist ivuxolimab in advanced cancers. Whole-study context: Dose-escalation patients had hepatocellular carcinoma, melanoma, renal cell or head and neck cancer. Of mixed ages from about 20 to 80 and averaging approximately 60 years, the group was roughly 85% male.

General study findings and limits: The study observed clonal expansion of CD4+ and CD8+ blood T cells by week 6 at 0.1 to 3.0 mg/kg.

For this clone: Antigen specificity is unknown.

Sequenced by immunoSEQ multiplex PCR; TCRdb stores in-frame clones only, minus some. The sample carries over 100,000 clones, 80% to 90% recorded once. V dropped 5 bases and J dropped 4; count of bases not matched to a gene: 6. CDR3 length equals 15 residues. CDR1 and CDR2 (germline): LNHNV, YYDKDF (reference sequence). V and J are TRBV15 and TRBJ1-5; 9 bases are a match to TRBD1. This specimen consisted of CD4+ or CD8+ T cells sorted from blood, obtained in a trial of the OX40 agonist ivuxolimab. This sequence originates from an adult with an advanced solid tumor such as melanoma, head and neck, liver or kidney cancer. CDR3 protein: CATSLDRGTNQPQHF. The DNA of the CDR3 is TGTGCCACCAGCCTAGACAGGGGGACTAATCAGCCCCAGCATTTT.